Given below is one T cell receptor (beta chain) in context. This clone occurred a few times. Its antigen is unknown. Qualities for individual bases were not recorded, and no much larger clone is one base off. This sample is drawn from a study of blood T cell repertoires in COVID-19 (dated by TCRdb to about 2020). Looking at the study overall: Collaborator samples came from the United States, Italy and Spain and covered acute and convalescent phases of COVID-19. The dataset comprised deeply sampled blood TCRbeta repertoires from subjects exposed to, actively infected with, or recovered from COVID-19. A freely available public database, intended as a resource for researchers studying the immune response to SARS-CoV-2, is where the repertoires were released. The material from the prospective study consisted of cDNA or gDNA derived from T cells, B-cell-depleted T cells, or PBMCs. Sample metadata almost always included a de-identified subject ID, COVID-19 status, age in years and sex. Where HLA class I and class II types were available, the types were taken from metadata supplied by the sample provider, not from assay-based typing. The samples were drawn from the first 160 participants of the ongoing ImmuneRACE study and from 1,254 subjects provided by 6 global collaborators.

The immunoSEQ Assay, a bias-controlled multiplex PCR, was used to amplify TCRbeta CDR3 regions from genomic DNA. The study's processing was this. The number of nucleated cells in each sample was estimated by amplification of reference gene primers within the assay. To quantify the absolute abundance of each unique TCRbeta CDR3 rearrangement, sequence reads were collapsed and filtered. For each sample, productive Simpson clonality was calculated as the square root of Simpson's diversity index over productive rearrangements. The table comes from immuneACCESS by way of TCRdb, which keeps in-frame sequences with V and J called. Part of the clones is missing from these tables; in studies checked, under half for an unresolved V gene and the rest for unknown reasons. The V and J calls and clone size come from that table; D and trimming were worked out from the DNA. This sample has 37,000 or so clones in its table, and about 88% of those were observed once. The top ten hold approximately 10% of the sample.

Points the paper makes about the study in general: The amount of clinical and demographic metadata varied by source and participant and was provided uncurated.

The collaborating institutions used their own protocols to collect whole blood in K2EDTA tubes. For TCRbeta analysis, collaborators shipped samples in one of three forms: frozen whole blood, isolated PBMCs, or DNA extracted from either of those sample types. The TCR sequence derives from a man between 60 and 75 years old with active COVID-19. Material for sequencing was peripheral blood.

CDR3 region: CASSFTGATNEKLFF. The bases read TGCGCCAGCAGTTTCACAGGGGCAACTAATGAAAAACTGTTTTTT. The rearranged chain carries TRBV4-1 and TRBJ1-4, with 7 bases matching TRBD1. According to the germline V gene, CDR1 reads MGHRA and CDR2 reads YSYEKL. V is cut back by 6 bases and J by 0 bases, with 4 bases in the junction unmatched. Including the terminal cysteine and phenylalanine, the CDR3 comprises 15 residues. The CDR3 DNA has 45 bases and is translated from base 1.